One T cell receptor (beta chain) is described in this entry. The data originate from a study of blood T cell repertoires in COVID-19. Overall study context: Sites across the United States, Italy and Spain contributed samples from acute and convalescent COVID-19. The cDNA or gDNA used as material had been derived from T cells, B-cell-depleted T cells, or PBMCs.

Germline V gives CDR1 SEHNR, CDR2 FQNEAQ (reference sequence). CDR3 size: 12 residues. V was trimmed by 5 bases and J by 7 bases, leaving 9 bases between them. The protocol was immunoSEQ multiplex PCR, while the TCRdb copy is restricted to in-frame clones and leaves out a portion. The data hold 50,000 to 75,000 clones, with about nine tenths observed a single time. Material: peripheral blood. This receptor was obtained from a woman aged 45-65 years with active or convalescent COVID-19. The rearrangement uses TRBV7-9 and TRBJ2-1; D may be TRBD1 (5 bases). The CDR3 is CASSRQGNEQFF. Written as DNA, the CDR3 is TGTGCCAGCAGCCGCCAGGGAAATGAGCAGTTCTTC.